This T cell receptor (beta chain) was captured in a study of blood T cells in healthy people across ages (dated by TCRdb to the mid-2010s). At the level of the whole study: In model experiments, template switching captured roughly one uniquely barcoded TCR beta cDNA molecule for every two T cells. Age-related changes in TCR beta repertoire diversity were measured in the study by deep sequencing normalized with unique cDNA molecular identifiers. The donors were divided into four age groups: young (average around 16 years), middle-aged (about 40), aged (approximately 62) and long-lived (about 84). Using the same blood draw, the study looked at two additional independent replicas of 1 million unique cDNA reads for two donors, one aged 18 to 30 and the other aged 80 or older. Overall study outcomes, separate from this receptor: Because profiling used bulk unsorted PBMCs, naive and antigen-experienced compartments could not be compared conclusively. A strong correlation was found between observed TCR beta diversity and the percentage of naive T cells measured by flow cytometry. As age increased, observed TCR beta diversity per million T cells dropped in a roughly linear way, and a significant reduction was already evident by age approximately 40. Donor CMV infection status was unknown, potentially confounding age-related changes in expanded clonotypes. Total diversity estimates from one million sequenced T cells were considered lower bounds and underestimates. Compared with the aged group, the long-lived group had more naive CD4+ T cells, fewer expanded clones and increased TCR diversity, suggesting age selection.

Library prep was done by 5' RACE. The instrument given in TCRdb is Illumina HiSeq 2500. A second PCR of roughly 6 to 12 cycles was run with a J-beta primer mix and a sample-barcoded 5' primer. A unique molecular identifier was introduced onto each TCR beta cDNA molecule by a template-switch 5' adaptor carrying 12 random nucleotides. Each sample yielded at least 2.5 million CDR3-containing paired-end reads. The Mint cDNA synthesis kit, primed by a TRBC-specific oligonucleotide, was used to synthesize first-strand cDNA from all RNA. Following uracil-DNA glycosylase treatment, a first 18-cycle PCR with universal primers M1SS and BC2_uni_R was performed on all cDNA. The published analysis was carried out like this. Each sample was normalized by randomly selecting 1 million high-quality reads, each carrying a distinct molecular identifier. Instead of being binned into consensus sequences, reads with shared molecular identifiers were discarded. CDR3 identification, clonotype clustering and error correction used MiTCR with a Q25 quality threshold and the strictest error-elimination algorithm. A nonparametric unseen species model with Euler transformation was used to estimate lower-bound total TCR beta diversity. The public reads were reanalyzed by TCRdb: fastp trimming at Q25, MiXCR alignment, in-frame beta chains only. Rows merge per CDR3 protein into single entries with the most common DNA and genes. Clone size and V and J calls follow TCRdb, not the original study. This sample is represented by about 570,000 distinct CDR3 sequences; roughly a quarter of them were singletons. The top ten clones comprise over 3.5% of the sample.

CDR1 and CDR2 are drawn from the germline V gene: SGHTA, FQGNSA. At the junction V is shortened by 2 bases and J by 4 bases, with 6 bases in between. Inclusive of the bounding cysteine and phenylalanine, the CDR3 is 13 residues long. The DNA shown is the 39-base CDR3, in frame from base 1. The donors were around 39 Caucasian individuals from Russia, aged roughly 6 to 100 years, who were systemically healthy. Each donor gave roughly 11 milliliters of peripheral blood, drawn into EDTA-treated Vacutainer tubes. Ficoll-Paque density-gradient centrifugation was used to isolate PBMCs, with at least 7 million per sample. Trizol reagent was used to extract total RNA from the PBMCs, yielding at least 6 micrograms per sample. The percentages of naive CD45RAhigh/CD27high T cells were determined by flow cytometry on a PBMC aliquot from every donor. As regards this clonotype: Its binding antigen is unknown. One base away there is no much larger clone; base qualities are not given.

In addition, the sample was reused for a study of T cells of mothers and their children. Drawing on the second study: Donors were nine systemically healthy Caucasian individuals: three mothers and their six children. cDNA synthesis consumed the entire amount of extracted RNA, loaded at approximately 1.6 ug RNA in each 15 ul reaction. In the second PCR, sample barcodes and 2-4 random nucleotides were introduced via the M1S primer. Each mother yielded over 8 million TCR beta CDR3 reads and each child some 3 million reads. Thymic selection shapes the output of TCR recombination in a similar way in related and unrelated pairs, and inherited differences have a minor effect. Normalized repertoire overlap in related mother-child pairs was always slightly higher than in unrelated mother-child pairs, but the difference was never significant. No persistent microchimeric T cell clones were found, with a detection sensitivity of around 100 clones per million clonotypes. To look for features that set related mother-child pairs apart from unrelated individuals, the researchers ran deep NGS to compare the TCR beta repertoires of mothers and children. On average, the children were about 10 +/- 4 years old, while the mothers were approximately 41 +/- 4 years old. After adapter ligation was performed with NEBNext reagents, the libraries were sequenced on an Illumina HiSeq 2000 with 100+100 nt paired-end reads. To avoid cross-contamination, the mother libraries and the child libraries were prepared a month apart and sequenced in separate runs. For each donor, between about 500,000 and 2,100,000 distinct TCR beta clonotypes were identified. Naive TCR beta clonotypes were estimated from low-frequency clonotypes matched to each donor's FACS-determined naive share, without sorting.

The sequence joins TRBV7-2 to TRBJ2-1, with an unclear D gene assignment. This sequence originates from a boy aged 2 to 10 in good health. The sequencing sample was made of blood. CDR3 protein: CASSLFPYNEQFF. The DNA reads TGTGCCAGCAGCTTATTCCCTTACAATGAGCAGTTCTTC.